Shown below are 20 T cell receptor beta chains from a single sample sequenced in a study of T cells after posttransplantation cyclophosphamide. Profiling relied on immunoSEQ multiplex PCR, and the TCRdb table lists in-frame clones only, not all of them. The table has 15,000 to 25,000 clones, roughly nine tenths seen once. A marrow graft followed busulfan-fludarabine conditioning, with cyclophosphamide on days +3 and +4. Sample: PBMCs, taken after allogeneic stem cell transplant with posttransplant cyclophosphamide. These receptors came from a female patient in her thirties or forties who received an allogeneic stem cell transplant from a related donor, was CMV-positive, and had no GVHD. A share of the T cells may be of graft donor origin.

V and J are TRBV4-3 and TRBJ1-5; weak D call: TRBD1 (5 bases). The germline gives CDR1 LGHNA, CDR2 YSLEER. This CDR3 is 16 amino acids long. V was trimmed by 1 base and J by 2 bases, leaving 12 bases between them. The DNA of the CDR3 is TGCGCCAGCAGCCAAGGGATCTTCAGGGGCAATCAGCCCCAGCATTTT. Amino acids: CASSQGIFRGNQPQHF.

This chain connects TRBV28 to TRBJ2-3; the match to TRBD1 covers 7 bases. The CDR3 is made up of 16 amino acids. V dropped 4 bases and J dropped 1; count of bases not matched to a gene: 8. Germline V CDR1 and CDR2: MDHEN, SYDVKM. The DNA for the CDR3 is TGTGCCAGCAGTTCCACCTCCACAGGGGGCACAGATACGCAGTATTTT. Its protein is CASSSTSTGGTDTQYF.

This chain links TRBV10-2 with TRBJ2-3, with 7 bases identical to TRBD2. CDR1 is WSHSY and CDR2 is SAAADI in the germline V gene. This CDR3 has 15 amino acids. J lost 2 bases, V lost 3 bases, and 5 bases had no gene match. The chain's CDR3 is CASSEEAGSTDTQYF. The CDR3 region has the DNA TGCGCCAGCAGTGAAGAAGCGGGATCCACAGATACGCAGTATTTT.

The chain joins TRBV5-5 to TRBJ1-2, with D possibly TRBD1 on 6 matching bases. Between the trimmed V and J ends, which lost 4 bases and 2 bases, there was a span of 9 bases. The CDR3 covers 13 residues. Germline values: CDR1 SGHKS, CDR2 YYEKEE (reference sequence). The CDR3 region is CASSADSNYGYTF. CDR3 coding DNA: TGTGCCAGCAGCGCGGACAGCAACTATGGCTACACCTTC.

The chain employs TRBV28 and TRBJ2-7; no definite D call. V was clipped by 6 bases and J by 2 bases, with 5 bases between them. The CDR3 runs to 11 residues. Germline CDR1 and CDR2: MDHEN and SYDVKM. CDR3 DNA sequence: TGTGCCAGCAGCCCAGCCTACGAGCAGTACTTC. Its translation is CASSPAYEQYF.

The rearrangement joins TRBV5-1 to TRBJ1-3, with D unclear. CDR1 is SGHRS and CDR2 is YFSETQ in the germline V gene. This CDR3 has 16 amino acids. The V and J ends lost 0 bases and 1 base respectively, with 11 bases between them. The CDR3 region is CASSLAEVPSGNTIYF. The CDR3 nucleotides are TGCGCCAGCAGCTTGGCCGAGGTCCCTTCTGGAAACACCATATATTTT.

This chain uses TRBV30 with TRBJ1-5, with 8 positions matching TRBD1. The trim removed 5 bases at V and 10 bases at J, leaving 7 bases unmatched. Germline V gene data show CDR1 as GTSNPN and CDR2 as SVGIG (reference sequence). The CDR3 extends over 12 amino acids. CDR3 residues: CAWGPGTGPQHF. The CDR3, as DNA: TGTGCCTGGGGACCCGGGACAGGTCCCCAGCATTTT.

This clone was counted between two and nine times. The genes are TRBV18 and TRBJ2-7, with TRBD2 matching 7 bases. The V segment lost 1 base and the J segment 2 bases; nucleotides outside the gene matches: 5. Germline CDR1 is KGHSH and CDR2 is LQKENI. This CDR3 has 15 amino acids. CDR3 sequence reads: CASSPQAGAAYEQYF. As DNA, the CDR3 is TGTGCCAGCTCACCACAGGCGGGAGCAGCCTACGAGCAGTACTTC. The whole variable domain, filled in from reference TRBV18 and TRBJ2-7, reads NAGVMQNPRHLVRRRGQEARLRCSPMKGHSHVYWYRQLPEEGLKFMVYLQKENIIDESGMPKERFSAEFPKEGPSILRIQQVVRGDSAAYFCASSPQAGAAYEQYFGPGTRLTVT.

V gene TRBV5-1 combines with J gene TRBJ2-1, with a possible D match to TRBD2 (5 bases). V lost 2 bases, J lost 3 bases, and 9 bases lay in between. Germline CDR1 SGHRS, CDR2 YFSETQ. There are 14 residues in the CDR3. As DNA, the CDR3 is TGCGCCAGCAGCTTTAGCGCCTACTACAATGAGCAGTTCTTC. It encodes CASSFSAYYNEQFF.

V gene TRBV10-3 combines with J gene TRBJ2-3, with 11 bases identical to TRBD2. The germline gives CDR1 ENHRY, CDR2 SYGVKD. The CDR3 is 17 amino acids. V lost 7 bases to trimming and J lost 1 base; unmatched junction nucleotides: 10. This chain's CDR3 is CAITELAGVGGTDTQYF. For the CDR3, the DNA is TGTGCCATCACCGAACTAGCGGGAGTCGGAGGCACAGATACGCAGTATTTT.

The J gene is TRBJ2-4, the V gene TRBV29-1; D not certain. The CDR3 sequence is 15 residues long. Trimming removed 0 bases from V and 1 base from J, with 10 bases in between. Germline V gives CDR1 SQVTM, CDR2 ANQGSEA. The CDR3 nucleotides are TGCAGCGTTGAAGATCGGTCTAGGGCCAAAAACATTCAGTACTTC. This translates into CSVEDRSRAKNIQYF.

The rearrangement links TRBV11-1 to TRBJ2-1; 14 bases map to TRBD2. Germline lookup yields CDR1 SGHAT and CDR2 FQDESV (reference sequence). The CDR3 extends over 15 amino acids. Trimming took 5 bases from V and 7 from J; bases not matched to a gene: 4. The CDR3: CASSGLAGGMNEQFF. Here the CDR3 DNA reads TGTGCCAGCAGCGGACTAGCGGGAGGTATGAATGAGCAGTTCTTC.

The chain employs TRBV30 and TRBJ2-5; no clear D. Between the trimmed V and J ends, which lost 6 bases and 7 bases, there was a span of 9 bases. Germline V CDR1 and CDR2: GTSNPN, SVGIG (reference sequence). The CDR3 is 10 amino acids. The CDR3 loop reads CACAQMTQYF. The CDR3 bases are TGTGCCTGTGCCCAGATGACCCAGTACTTC.

CDR3 nucleotide sequence: TGTGCCAGCAGTGACTCTATGTGGACAGGGGGCGCAGTCGGGGAGCTGTTTTTT. Residues: CASSDSMWTGGAVGELFF. The chain carries TRBV6-4 and TRBJ2-2, with TRBD1 matching over 11 bases. J gave up 7 bases and V 0 bases, and 10 bases lay outside the gene matches. The CDR3 sequence is 18 residues long. Germline values: CDR1 MRHNA, CDR2 SNTAGT.

The count of this clone is one. The chain has TRBV5-6 and TRBJ2-5; 7 bases match TRBD2. After removal of 3 bases from V and 2 bases from J, the junction contained 19 bases not matched to a gene. The CDR3 contains 19 residues. Germline CDR1 reads SGHDT; CDR2 reads YYEEEE. CDR3 in amino acids: CASSSLALGGPGFQETQYF. In DNA, the CDR3 is TGTGCCAGCAGCTCCCTTGCTCTGGGAGGGCCGGGATTTCAAGAGACCCAGTACTTC.

This clone came up a few times. The chain employs TRBV6-6 and TRBJ1-3, with D unclear. This CDR3 has 14 residues. V lost 0 bases to trimming and J lost 4 bases, with 7 bases between them. In germline, CDR1 is MNHNY, CDR2 SVGAGI (reference sequence). CDR3 sequence (DNA): TGTGCCAGCAGTTACTCGGCCTGGGGAAACACCATATATTTT. Protein: CASSYSAWGNTIYF.

The rearrangement links TRBV5-1 to TRBJ2-7; D is ambiguous. CDR1 and CDR2 (germline): SGHRS, YFSETQ. Trimming cost V 1 base and J 5 bases, with 10 bases left between them. The CDR3 runs to 13 residues. The CDR3 bases are TGCGCCAGCAGCTTGCCCCTTGGCCACGAGCAGTACTTC. Its protein product is CASSLPLGHEQYF.

The chain combines TRBV28 with TRBJ2-3, with TRBD1 matching 9 bases. The CDR3 sequence is 16 residues long. V was pared by 4 bases and J by 0 bases, with 5 bases of the junction left unmatched. The V gene's germline CDR1 is MDHEN and CDR2 SYDVKM. The CDR3 sequence is CASSSGTGWSTDTQYF. The CDR3 DNA follows: TGTGCCAGCAGTTCAGGGACAGGGTGGAGCACAGATACGCAGTATTTT.

The V and J genes are TRBV28 and TRBJ2-1; tentatively, D is TRBD2 (7 bases). The ends were cut back, 5 bases at V and 9 bases at J, with 17 bases in the middle. This CDR3 spans 14 amino acids. From germline, CDR1 is MDHEN and CDR2 SYDVKM. The DNA of the CDR3 is TGTGCCAGCAGTGCCGGGGGGCTAGGTGCTGAGCAGTTCTTC. Translation gives CASSAGGLGAEQFF.

The CDR3 DNA follows: TGTGCCAGCAGCCCAAGGATTTTAGGACAGGGGATTGGAACTAATGAAAAACTGTTTTTT. It codes for CASSPRILGQGIGTNEKLFF. This chain uses TRBV4-2 with TRBJ1-4, with TRBD1 matching 9 bases. This CDR3 contains 20 residues. V shed 4 bases and J 1 base; nucleotides not matched to a gene: 16. Germline V gives CDR1 LGHNA, CDR2 YNFKEQ.